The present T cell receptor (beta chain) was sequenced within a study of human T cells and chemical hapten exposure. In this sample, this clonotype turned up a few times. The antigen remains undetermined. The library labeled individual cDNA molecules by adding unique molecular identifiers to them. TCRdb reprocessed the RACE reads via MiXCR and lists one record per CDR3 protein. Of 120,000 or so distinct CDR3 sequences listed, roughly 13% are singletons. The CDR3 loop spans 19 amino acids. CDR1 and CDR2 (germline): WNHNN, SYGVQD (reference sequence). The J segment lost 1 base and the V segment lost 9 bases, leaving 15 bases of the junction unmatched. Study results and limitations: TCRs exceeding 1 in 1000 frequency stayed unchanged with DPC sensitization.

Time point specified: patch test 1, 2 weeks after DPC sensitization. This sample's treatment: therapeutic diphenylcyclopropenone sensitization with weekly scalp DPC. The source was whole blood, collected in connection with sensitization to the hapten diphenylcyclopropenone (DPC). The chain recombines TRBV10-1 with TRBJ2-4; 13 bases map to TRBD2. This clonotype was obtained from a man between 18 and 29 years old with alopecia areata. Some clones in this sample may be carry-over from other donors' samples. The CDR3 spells CARTTSGGSLYRAKNIQYF. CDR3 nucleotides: TGCGCCAGGACGACTAGCGGGGGGTCTCTCTACCGGGCCAAAAACATTCAGTACTTC.